The 24 T cell receptor beta chains presented below share a single source sample, sequenced in a study of spatial heterogeneity in lung cancer. The antigens for these receptors are not known. From the 5' RACE reads, TCRdb called clonotypes with MiXCR, one entry per CDR3 protein. The data show roughly 1,600 distinct CDR3 sequences, 16% seen once. Study-wide findings and caveats: Tracking of tumor mutation counts was seen in expanded intratumoral alpha and beta TCR counts.

Time point here: sample taken at primary tumor resection. Sample: lung tumor tissue, taken at surgery. The receptors stem from a female donor with early-stage non-small cell lung cancer.

This clonotype is deemed medium-sized. V usage is TRBV20-1 and J usage is TRBJ1-5; D perhaps matches TRBD1 (6 bases). The CDR3 loop spans 15 amino acids. Germline V gives CDR1 DFQATT, CDR2 SNEGSKA (reference sequence). Trimming cost V 5 bases and J 0 bases, with 14 bases left between them. This CDR3 reads CSAPDRFHSNQPQHF. The CDR3 DNA is TGCAGTGCTCCCGACAGGTTCCATAGCAATCAGCCCCAGCATTTT.

The V call is TRBV19, the J call TRBJ2-1, with 12 positions matching TRBD2. Germline V gives CDR1 LNHDA, CDR2 SQIVND (reference sequence). The J segment lost 7 bases and the V segment lost 3 bases, leaving 7 bases of the junction unmatched. CDR3 length: 16 amino acids. The CDR3 region is CASSMELAGGGNEQFF. The CDR3 DNA sequence: TGTGCCAGTAGTATGGAACTAGCGGGGGGAGGGAATGAGCAGTTCTTC. Filled out from reference TRBV19 and TRBJ2-1, the complete variable domain reads DGGITQSPKYLFRKEGQNVTLSCEQNLNHDAMYWYRQDPGQGLRLIYYSQIVNDFQKGDIAEGYSVSREKKESFPLTVTSAQKNPTAFYLCASSMELAGGGNEQFFGPGTRLTVL.

The gene calls are TRBV20-1 and TRBJ2-5; D is uncertain. The V gene's germline CDR1 is DFQATT and CDR2 SNEGSKA (reference sequence). V was shortened by 3 bases and J by 5 bases, with 19 bases between the two germline ends. The CDR3 is made up of 15 amino acids. CDR3 sequence: CSASAIQHRWETQYF. The CDR3 DNA sequence: TGCAGTGCTAGCGCGATACAGCATCGATGGGAGACCCAGTACTTC.

This clonotype was seen a single time. It may be a read error: a sequence one base away is much more abundant. The gene calls are TRBV6-5 and TRBJ2-3, with D possibly TRBD2 on 6 matching bases. The germline V and J ends were trimmed by 3 bases and 5 bases, with 12 bases remaining between them. Per germline, CDR1 MNHEY and CDR2 SVGAGI. This CDR3 has 14 amino acids. The CDR3 DNA follows: TGTGCCAGCAGTTATGGGAGGTATAAAGATACGCAGTATTTT. It encodes CASSYGRYKDTQYF.

The J gene is TRBJ1-1, the V gene TRBV9, with 7 bases that match TRBD1. Germline CDR1 and CDR2: SGDLS and YYNGEE. The CDR3 runs to 17 residues. V was clipped by 3 bases and J by 5 bases; unmatched bases: 16. DNA for the CDR3: TGTGCCAGCAGCGGCGGTCCGAGACAGGGACTAAGGACTGAAGCTTTCTTT. It encodes CASSGGPRQGLRTEAFF.

DNA for the CDR3: TGTGCCAGCAGCCGGGGGGGCCAAAACAATGAGCAGTTCTTC. Translating it yields CASSRGGQNNEQFF. The rearrangement uses TRBV7-2 and TRBJ2-1; 8 nucleotides align to TRBD2. The trim removed 5 bases at V and 5 bases at J, leaving 5 bases unmatched. Germline values: CDR1 SGHTA, CDR2 FQGNSA. The CDR3 runs 14 residues.

This clonotype was counted a few times. The rearrangement links TRBV30 to TRBJ1-2; D is uncertain. This CDR3 is built from 12 residues. Trimming took off 0 bases at V and 6 bases at J, with 8 bases between the two ends. Germline V gene lookup returns CDR1 GTSNPN and CDR2 SVGIG (reference sequence). The CDR3, as DNA: TGTGCCTGGAGTGTAAGAAGGGATGGCTACACCTTC. This codes for CAWSVRRDGYTF.

This clonotype counts as medium-sized (0.01 to 0.1%). The V and J genes are TRBV20-1 and TRBJ2-2; D perhaps matches TRBD1 (6 bases). Trimming pared 3 bases from V and 6 bases from J, leaving 11 bases between. The CDR3 has 13 amino acids. Per germline, CDR1 DFQATT and CDR2 SNEGSKA (reference sequence). The CDR3 region is CSASKGGPGELFF. CDR3 bases: TGCAGTGCTAGTAAAGGGGGACCCGGGGAGCTGTTTTTT.

This chain connects TRBV6-5 to TRBJ1-1; 9 positions match TRBD1. The V gene end was trimmed by 0 bases and the J gene end by 3 bases; junction bases not matched to a gene: 2. The CDR3 sequence is 15 residues long. CDR1 and CDR2 (germline): MNHEY, SVGAGI. The CDR3 loop reads CASSYSGTGYTEAFF. The CDR3 DNA follows: TGTGCCAGCAGTTACTCGGGGACAGGGTACACTGAAGCTTTCTTT.

This clonotype came up once. The chain uses TRBV20-1 and TRBJ1-2, with TRBD1 matching 7 bases. CDR1 and CDR2 (germline): DFQATT, SNEGSKA (reference sequence). V was clipped by 0 bases and J by 5 bases; unmatched bases: 6. This CDR3 is built from 14 residues. The chain's CDR3 is CSARDGDSSYGYTF. In DNA, the CDR3 is TGCAGTGCTAGAGATGGGGACAGTTCTTATGGCTACACCTTC.

By share, this clonotype counts as medium-sized. This chain uses TRBV27 with TRBJ2-2; TRBD1 is a possible D gene (6 bases). The CDR3 consists of 16 residues. CDR1 is MNHEY, CDR2 SMNVEV, per germline (reference sequence). Trimming left V 6 bases short and J 6 bases short, with 20 bases between. The CDR3 here is CASSRTGFGDAGELFF. The DNA of the CDR3 is TGTGCCAGCAGCCGTACAGGGTTCGGCGATGCCGGGGAGCTGTTTTTT.

This clonotype was counted between two and nine times. The chain uses TRBV5-1 and TRBJ2-3; 11 positions match TRBD1. Germline CDR1 SGHRS, CDR2 YFSETQ. The CDR3 length is 14 residues. With V trimmed by 4 bases and J by 4 bases, 2 bases remained unmatched. The CDR3 sequence is CASSPGQGADTQYF. In DNA, the CDR3 is TGCGCCAGCAGCCCGGGACAGGGGGCAGATACGCAGTATTTT. The full variable domain, in which reference TRBV5-1 and TRBJ2-3 provide the parts outside the CDR3, is KAGVTQTPRYLIKTRGQQVTLSCSPISGHRSVSWYQQTPGQGLQFLFEYFSETQRNKGNFPGRFSGRQFSNSRSEMNVSTLELGDSALYLCASSPGQGADTQYFGPGTRLTVL.

The chain joins TRBV9 to TRBJ2-3; no reliable D call. Trimming cost V 0 bases and J 6 bases, with 11 bases left between them. CDR3 length equals 14 residues. The germline V gene has CDR1 SGDLS and CDR2 YYNGEE. CDR3 sequence: CASSVDLAMDTQYF. For the CDR3, the DNA is TGTGCCAGCAGCGTAGACCTTGCTATGGATACGCAGTATTTT.

There are a few counts of this clonotype. V usage is TRBV20-1 and J usage is TRBJ2-7; no definite D call. This CDR3 contains 12 residues. Per the germline V gene, CDR1 is DFQATT and CDR2 is SNEGSKA (reference sequence). The V gene lost 1 base and the J gene lost 6 bases, with 10 bases spanning the gap. The CDR3 region has the DNA TGCAGTGCTAGAGGACCCCAGCTCGAGCAGTACTTC. This gives the protein CSARGPQLEQYF.

Within the sample, this clonotype is medium-sized (0.01 to 0.1%). The chain carries TRBV7-6 and TRBJ2-2, with D uncertain. CDR1 is SGHVS and CDR2 is FNYEAQ in the germline V gene. Trimming cost V 1 base and J 4 bases, with 7 bases left between them. The CDR3 length is 14 residues. The CDR3 DNA is TGTGCCAGCAGCTTAGGTCGAACCACCGGGGAGCTGTTTTTT. The encoded protein is CASSLGRTTGELFF.

By share of the sample, this clonotype is hyperexpanded. V usage is TRBV29-1 and J usage is TRBJ2-3; 10 bases align to TRBD1. This CDR3 contains 15 residues. The ends lost 5 bases at V and 2 bases at J; junction bases unmatched: 7. In germline, CDR1 is SQVTM, CDR2 ANQGSEA. The CDR3 DNA follows: TGCAGCGTTAAGGGGACAGGGGACTTCACAGATACGCAGTATTTT. Translated: CSVKGTGDFTDTQYF.

This clonotype was recorded many times. CDR3 in DNA: TGTGCCAGCAGCCGGACAGAGATTAGCACAGATACGCAGTATTTT. It specifies CASSRTEISTDTQYF. The rearrangement uses TRBV7-9 and TRBJ2-3; the D gene is possibly TRBD1 (6 bases). Germline V gene lookup returns CDR1 SEHNR and CDR2 FQNEAQ (reference sequence). Trimming took off 5 bases at V and 0 bases at J, with 12 bases between the two ends. CDR3 size: 15 residues.

This clonotype is medium-sized. The J gene is TRBJ1-2, the V gene TRBV7-8; D perhaps matches TRBD1 (5 bases). Trimming stripped 1 base from V and 6 bases from J, with 6 bases between. CDR3 length: 12 amino acids. Germline loops: CDR1 SGHVS, CDR2 FQNEAQ. The CDR3: CASSLVGDGYTF. The CDR3 DNA reads as TGTGCCAGCAGCTTAGTGGGGGATGGCTACACCTTC.

CDR3 DNA: TGTGCCAGCAGTTTTACTAGCGGGGGATCAACGACTGGGAGCACAGATACGCAGTATTTT. It yields the protein CASSFTSGGSTTGSTDTQYF. The chain employs TRBV6-6 and TRBJ2-3; 11 nucleotides align to TRBD2. The CDR3 loop spans 20 amino acids. Looked up from germline, CDR1 is MNHNY and CDR2 is SVGAGI (reference sequence). The trim removed 4 bases at V and 0 bases at J, leaving 15 bases unmatched.

This clonotype was observed a few times. V gene TRBV13 combines with J gene TRBJ2-7, with a weak D call TRBD1 (6 bases). Germline V lookup: CDR1 PRHDT, CDR2 FYEKMQ (reference sequence). V was shortened by 5 bases and J by 2 bases, with 10 bases between the two germline ends. This CDR3 contains 13 residues. This CDR3 is CASSPRGTYEQYF. The CDR3 DNA sequence: TGTGCCAGCAGCCCCAGGGGTACCTACGAGCAGTACTTC.

This clonotype counts as medium-sized (0.01 to 0.1%). The chain recombines TRBV5-4 with TRBJ2-1, with 9 bases fitting TRBD2. The CDR3 is made up of 17 amino acids. Germline trimming cut 2 bases from V and 1 base from J; bases unmatched to any gene: 7. Per germline, CDR1 SGHNT and CDR2 YYREEE (reference sequence). Here the CDR3 DNA reads TGTGCCAGCAGCTTCGACGAGGCGGGAGGGTCCTACAATGAGCAGTTCTTC. Its protein is CASSFDEAGGSYNEQFF.

In its sample, this clonotype is medium-sized. The V call is TRBV27, the J call TRBJ1-4; the D is unclear. Germline lookup yields CDR1 MNHEY and CDR2 SMNVEV (reference sequence). The CDR3 has 15 residues. Trimming shortened V by 4 bases and J by 0 bases, and 9 bases separated the two germline ends. The CDR3 coding sequence is TGTGCCAGCAGTTCCCACAGAACAACTAATGAAAAACTGTTTTTT. Translating gives CASSSHRTTNEKLFF.

The V and J genes are TRBV6-2 or TRBV6-3 and TRBJ2-7, with D possibly matching TRBD2 (6 bases). Germline lookup yields CDR1 MNHEY and CDR2 SVGEGT. V was cut by 5 bases and J by 2 bases, with 19 bases left in between. The CDR3 totals 16 residues. The CDR3 bases are TGTGCCAGCAGTCCAATGACTAGGCCTCGCCCCTACGAGCAGTACTTC. It yields the protein CASSPMTRPRPYEQYF.

The chain joins TRBV7-4 to TRBJ2-3, with TRBD1 matching over 10 bases. The length of the CDR3 is 16 residues. The junction had 6 bases not matched to a gene; V was cut back by 2 bases and J by 4 bases. Germline CDR1 is SGHVT and CDR2 is SQSDAQ. The CDR3 here is CASSLQGTGVPDTQYF. In DNA form, the CDR3 reads TGTGCCAGCAGCTTACAGGGGACAGGGGTCCCAGATACGCAGTATTTT.